A selection of T cell receptor beta chains follows, all from one sample in a study of blood T cell repertoires in COVID-19. Method: immunoSEQ multiplex PCR; TCRdb's copy keeps in-frame clones and lacks some. The sample carries about 150,000 clones, around 85% recorded once. The source material was PBMCs or T cells enriched from blood (not recorded which). The receptors were gathered from a woman aged 35 to 49 who had recovered from COVID-19. Both conserved end residues are part of each CDR3. Each record gives: CDR3 protein, CDR3 DNA, J gene, V gene, D gene, clone size. The D gene is left open where the match is weak. Clone sizes are given selectively: once, few, many, or a class where the clone is expanded.

CDR3: CASSQDPRANYGYTF
DNA: TGCGCCAGCAGCCAAGATCCCAGGGCCAACTATGGCTACACCTTC
J: TRBJ1-2
V: TRBV4-1
D: NA
size: once

CDR3: CASSTYGSTEAFF
DNA: TGTGCCAGCAGTACCTATGGGAGCACTGAAGCTTTCTTT
J: TRBJ1-1
V: TRBV2
D: NA
size: NA

CDR3: CASSLDPGQGFYGYTF
DNA: TGTGCCAGCAGCTTAGATCCGGGACAGGGTTTCTATGGCTACACCTTC
J: TRBJ1-2
V: TRBV11-2
D: TRBD1
size: NA

CDR3: CASSQVSEHFNYGYTF
DNA: TGTGCCAGCAGCCAAGTTTCCGAACATTTTAACTATGGCTACACCTTC
J: TRBJ1-2
V: TRBV3-1/TRBV3-2
D: NA
size: NA

CDR3: CASSPGANRVGDTQYF
DNA: TGTGCCAGCAGCCCCGGTGCGAACAGGGTTGGAGATACGCAGTATTTT
J: TRBJ2-3
V: TRBV11-1
D: NA
size: NA

CDR3: CAWSVQAGGNYGYTF
DNA: TGTGCCTGGAGTGTACAGGCAGGGGGTAACTATGGCTACACCTTC
J: TRBJ1-2
V: TRBV30
D: TRBD1
size: NA

CDR3: CASSLWTGDRTGELFF
DNA: TGTGCCAGCAGCCTCTGGACAGGGGATCGGACCGGGGAGCTGTTTTTT
J: TRBJ2-2
V: TRBV7-3
D: TRBD1
size: NA

CDR3: CASTFGGSEAFF
DNA: TGTGCCAGCACCTTCGGGGGGTCTGAAGCTTTCTTT
J: TRBJ1-1
V: TRBV12-3/TRBV12-4
D: NA
size: NA

CDR3: CASSEQGEYNEQFF
DNA: TGTGCCAGCAGTGAACAAGGGGAATACAATGAGCAGTTCTTC
J: TRBJ2-1
V: TRBV6-1
D: NA
size: NA

CDR3: CASIRASGYPSTDTQYF
DNA: TGCGCCAGCATTCGGGCTAGCGGTTACCCTAGCACAGATACGCAGTATTTT
J: TRBJ2-3
V: TRBV10-1
D: TRBD2
size: NA

CDR3: CASSLGDSQGSGNTIYF
DNA: TGTGCCAGCAGCCTAGGGGACTCTCAAGGCTCTGGAAACACCATATATTTT
J: TRBJ1-3
V: TRBV9
D: NA
size: NA

CDR3: CASVKNTEAFF
DNA: TGCGCCAGCGTCAAGAACACTGAAGCTTTCTTT
J: TRBJ1-1
V: TRBV23-1
D: NA
size: few

CDR3: CASTSDRVSYGYTF
DNA: TGTGCCAGCACCTCAGACAGGGTGAGCTATGGCTACACCTTC
J: TRBJ1-2
V: TRBV2
D: TRBD1
size: NA

CDR3: CASSPTTGVGDTQYF
DNA: TGTGCCAGCAGCCCCACCACAGGGGTCGGCGATACGCAGTATTTT
J: TRBJ2-3
V: TRBV7-9
D: TRBD1
size: NA

CDR3: CASSRGLAEAFF
DNA: TGTGCCAGCAGCCGAGGGTTAGCTGAAGCTTTCTTT
J: TRBJ1-1
V: TRBV3-1/TRBV3-2
D: NA
size: NA

CDR3: CASSLRGTGELFF
DNA: TGTGCCAGCAGTTTGCGGGGAACCGGGGAGCTGTTTTTT
J: TRBJ2-2
V: TRBV12-3/TRBV12-4
D: NA
size: NA

CDR3: CASSQFREGEQYF
DNA: TGTGCCAGCAGCCAATTCCGGGAGGGCGAGCAGTACTTC
J: TRBJ2-7
V: TRBV3-1/TRBV3-2
D: TRBD2
size: once

CDR3: CASWDSGEYGYTF
DNA: TGTGCCAGCTGGGACAGCGGAGAATATGGCTACACCTTC
J: TRBJ1-2
V: TRBV27
D: TRBD1
size: NA

CDR3: CATSRDRLYGYTF
DNA: TGTGCCACCAGCAGGGACAGACTCTATGGCTACACCTTC
J: TRBJ1-2
V: TRBV15
D: NA
size: NA

CDR3: CASSLRGPSGNTIYF
DNA: TGCGCCAGCAGCTTGAGGGGTCCCTCTGGAAACACCATATATTTT
J: TRBJ1-3
V: TRBV5-1
D: NA
size: NA

CDR3: CASSIISTANSYEQYF
DNA: TGTGCCAGTAGTATTATCTCGACAGCCAATAGTTACGAGCAGTACTTC
J: TRBJ2-7
V: TRBV19
D: NA
size: NA

CDR3: CASSATSGGPRGIQYF
DNA: TGTGCCAGCAGCGCCACTAGCGGAGGACCTCGAGGCATTCAGTACTTC
J: TRBJ2-4
V: TRBV3-1/TRBV3-2
D: TRBD2
size: few

CDR3: CASSFRPREGNTEAFF
DNA: TGTGCCAGCAGCTTTCGGCCCAGGGAAGGGAACACTGAAGCTTTCTTT
J: TRBJ1-1
V: TRBV5-5
D: NA
size: NA

CDR3: CASSQPGLPDPFF
DNA: TGTGCCAGCAGCCAGCCCGGACTACCAGATCCGTTCTTC
J: TRBJ2-1
V: TRBV4-2
D: NA
size: NA

CDR3: CASSSGQGSDEQYF
DNA: TGCGCCAGCAGCTCGGGACAGGGGTCCGACGAGCAGTACTTC
J: TRBJ2-7
V: TRBV5-1
D: TRBD1
size: once

CDR3: CASSPVVGEPNEKLFF
DNA: TGTGCCAGCAGCCCCGTCGTCGGGGAACCCAATGAAAAACTGTTTTTT
J: TRBJ1-4
V: TRBV7-6
D: NA
size: NA

CDR3: CASSKAGGTEIEAFF
DNA: TGTGCCAGCAGCAAAGCAGGGGGGACAGAGATTGAAGCTTTCTTT
J: TRBJ1-1
V: TRBV21-1
D: NA
size: NA

CDR3: CASSFRNSPLHF
DNA: TGTGCCAGCAGTTTCAGGAATTCACCCCTCCACTTT
J: TRBJ1-6
V: TRBV27
D: NA
size: NA

CDR3: CASNIKTSGYNEQFF
DNA: TGCGCCAGCAATATTAAGACTAGCGGGTACAATGAGCAGTTCTTC
J: TRBJ2-1
V: TRBV4-1
D: TRBD2
size: NA